These 14 T cell receptor beta chains share one sample of origin, sequenced in a study of blood T cells in healthy people across ages. With a J-beta primer mix and a sample-barcoded 5' primer, a second PCR ran about 7 to 12 cycles. One entry per CDR3 protein results from TCRdb running MiXCR on the 5' RACE reads. The table includes around 700,000 distinct CDR3 sequences, around 25% detected once. The same specimen was also included in a second study, on T cells of mothers and their children.

The specimen sequenced was blood. All receptors derive from a boy younger than 18 in good health.

The rearrangement links TRBV7-3 to TRBJ2-1; 10 bases map to TRBD2. Trimming removed 2 bases from V and 4 bases from J; junction bases left unmatched: 8. Per the germline V gene, CDR1 is SGHTA and CDR2 is FQGTGA. The CDR3 loop spans 17 amino acids. This CDR3 is CASSLGVAGGDYNEQFF. CDR3 nucleotides: TGTGCCAGCAGCTTAGGGGTAGCGGGGGGCGATTACAATGAGCAGTTCTTC.

The chain recombines TRBV27 with TRBJ1-3, with D maybe TRBD1 (5 bases). The CDR3 sequence is 13 residues long. Deletions cut 3 bases from V and 6 bases from J, with 9 bases between. Germline loops: CDR1 MNHEY, CDR2 SMNVEV (reference sequence). CDR3 protein: CASSLTVANTIYF. For the CDR3, the DNA is TGTGCCAGCAGTTTGACAGTAGCAAACACCATATATTTT.

Comments on this clonotype: A read error may produce the germline difference seen at one junction end. The rearrangement uses TRBV7-6 and TRBJ2-3; D not certain. Looked up from germline, CDR1 is SGHVS and CDR2 is FNYEAQ. CDR3 length: 13 amino acids. The CDR3 sequence is CAGSKDPSDTQYF. The CDR3 DNA is TGTGCCGGCAGCAAAGATCCGTCAGATACGCAGTATTTT. The entire variable domain, with the rest obtained from reference TRBV7-6 and TRBJ2-3, is as follows: GAGVSQSPRYKVTKRGQDVALRCDPISGHVSLYWYRQALGQGPEFLTYFNYEAQQDKSGLPNDRFSAERPEGSISTLTIQRTEQRDSAMYRCAGSKDPSDTQYFGPGTRLTVL.

This clonotype was counted between two and nine times. This sequence joins TRBV28 and TRBJ1-1; weak D call: TRBD1 (6 bases). Germline V gene lookup returns CDR1 MDHEN and CDR2 SYDVKM. The CDR3 extends over 15 amino acids. Trimming shortened V by 4 bases and J by 0 bases, and 12 bases separated the two germline ends. CDR3 sequence: CASSSSGEVNTEAFF. The CDR3 DNA reads as TGTGCCAGCAGTTCCTCAGGGGAAGTGAACACTGAAGCTTTCTTT.

The J gene is TRBJ1-5, the V gene TRBV6-2 or TRBV6-3, with a possible D match to TRBD1 (5 bases). There are 12 residues in the CDR3. CDR1 is MNHEY and CDR2 is SVGEGT in the germline V gene. V was cut by 10 bases and J by 1 base, with 8 bases left in between. CDR3 region: CATRDSNQPQHF. The CDR3 DNA reads TGTGCCACCAGGGACAGCAATCAGCCCCAGCATTTT.

This clonotype was counted between two and nine times. The rearrangement links TRBV28 to TRBJ2-7, with D possibly being TRBD2 (6 bases). CDR3 length equals 14 residues. V was shortened by 6 bases and J by 5 bases, with 17 bases between the two germline ends. Germline V CDR1 and CDR2: MDHEN, SYDVKM. Written as DNA, the CDR3 is TGTGCCAGCAGCCGCACACAGCCGGGGGACGAGCAGTACTTC. Its translation is CASSRTQPGDEQYF.

This chain links TRBV12-3 or TRBV12-4 with TRBJ2-2, with TRBD1 matching over 7 bases. CDR3 length: 16 residues. V gave up 6 bases and J gave up 5 bases; unmatched junction bases: 12. The CDR3 DNA sequence: TGTGCCAGCAGACCTAGACAGGGCTCGAGGACCGGGGAGCTGTTTTTT. Translated: CASRPRQGSRTGELFF.

This clonotype was found a few times. Mismatch with germline at one junction end may stem from a read error. The genes are TRBV7-7 and TRBJ2-1, with TRBD2 identical over 9 bases. Germline lookup yields CDR1 SSHAT and CDR2 FNYEAQ (reference sequence). This CDR3 is built from 16 residues. In DNA form, the CDR3 reads TGTGCTAGCAGCTTAGCGGCTAGCGGGATCTACAATGAGCAGTTCTTC. Translation: CASSLAASGIYNEQFF.

This clonotype turned up a few times. The chain combines TRBV7-9 with TRBJ2-7; D uncertain. Germline loops: CDR1 SEHNR, CDR2 FQNEAQ (reference sequence). The ends were cut back, 5 bases at V and 2 bases at J, with 10 bases in the middle. The CDR3 consists of 13 residues. The CDR3 nucleotides read TGTGCCAGCAGCCCGGACGTTGCCTACGAGCAGTACTTC. This sequence encodes CASSPDVAYEQYF. The variable domain in full, with the rest retrieved from reference TRBV7-9 and TRBJ2-7, is DTGVSQNPRHKITKRGQNVTFRCDPISEHNRLYWYRQTLGQGPEFLTYFQNEAQLEKSRLLSDRFSAERPKGSFSTLEIQRTEQGDSAMYLCASSPDVAYEQYFGPGTRLTVT.

This clonotype was counted only a few times. This chain joins TRBV4-1 and TRBJ1-2, with 8 bases identical to TRBD1. There are 16 residues in the CDR3. CDR1 and CDR2 (germline): MGHRA, YSYEKL. Trimming took 3 bases from V and 1 from J; bases not matched to a gene: 7. CDR3: CASSQTGDRINYGYTF. The DNA for the CDR3 is TGCGCCAGCAGCCAGACGGGGGACAGGATTAACTATGGCTACACCTTC.

There are a few counts of this clonotype. This rearrangement joins TRBV2 to TRBJ2-7, with 9 bases that match TRBD2. The CDR3 is made up of 14 amino acids. V lost 11 bases, J lost 0 bases, and 8 bases stayed unmatched. Germline lookup yields CDR1 SNHLY and CDR2 FYNNEI. Here the CDR3 DNA reads TGTGCCGCCAGCCTAGCGGGGAGCTCCTACGAGCAGTACTTC. Residues: CAASLAGSSYEQYF.

This clonotype was seen only a few times. The chain carries TRBV4-2 and TRBJ1-1; D is uncertain. This CDR3 region has 15 residues. Trimming stripped 2 bases from V and 1 base from J, with 11 bases between. Germline values: CDR1 LGHNA, CDR2 YNFKEQ. The CDR3 region has the DNA TGTGCCAGCAGCCAATGGGTGGAAGGGAACACTGAAGCTTTCTTT. This encodes CASSQWVEGNTEAFF.

The CDR3 nucleotides read TGTGCCAGCAGCTCATTGGGTACCTTGACTAGAAATGAAAAACTGTTTTTT. The encoded protein is CASSSLGTLTRNEKLFF. The chain employs TRBV7-8 and TRBJ1-4, with D uncertain. In germline, CDR1 is SGHVS, CDR2 FQNEAQ. The CDR3 consists of 17 residues. Trimming stripped 4 bases from V and 5 bases from J, with 20 bases between.

This clonotype was seen more than once but under ten times. The rearrangement links TRBV7-9 to TRBJ2-2; D may correspond to TRBD1 or TRBD2 (5 bases each). Germline values: CDR1 SEHNR, CDR2 FQNEAQ (reference sequence). V lost 3 bases and J lost 5, with 10 bases in between. The CDR3 extends over 14 amino acids. CDR3 DNA sequence: TGTGCCAGCAGCTTCCTGTGGGGGACCGGGGAGCTGTTTTTT. Its protein is CASSFLWGTGELFF.